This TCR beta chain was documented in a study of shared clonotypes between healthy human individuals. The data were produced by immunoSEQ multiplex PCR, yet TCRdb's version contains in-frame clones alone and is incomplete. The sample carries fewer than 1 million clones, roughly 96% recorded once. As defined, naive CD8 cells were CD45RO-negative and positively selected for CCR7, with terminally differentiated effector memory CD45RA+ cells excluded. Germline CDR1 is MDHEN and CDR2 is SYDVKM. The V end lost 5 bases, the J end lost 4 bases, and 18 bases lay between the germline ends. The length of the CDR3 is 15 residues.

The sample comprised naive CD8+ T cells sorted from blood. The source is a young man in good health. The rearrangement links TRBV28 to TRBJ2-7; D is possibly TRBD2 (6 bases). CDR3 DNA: TGTGCCAGCAGTCCCCCCGGGGGTGAAGGGTACGAGCAGTACTTC. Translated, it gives CASSPPGGEGYEQYF.